The rows below give T cell receptor beta chains drawn from one sample of a study of cytomegalovirus exposure and HLA in healthy donors. Repertoires were generated with immunoSEQ multiplex PCR, while TCRdb's copy carries only in-frame clones and drops some. The sample gives over 150,000 clones, 75% to 85% of which show up once; about 3.8% is in the top ten. The sequencing input was PBMCs. The receptors stem from an older woman in good health and CMV-seropositive. Each CDR3 is given with its conserved first and last residue. The order of the fields is V gene, D gene, clone size, J gene, CDR3 protein, CDR3 DNA. A D gene is named only where the DNA matches it firmly. For some rows the clone size is stated as once, few or many, or as a class when expanded; others skip it.

V gene: TRBV5-1
D gene: NA
clone size: NA
J gene: TRBJ1-2
CDR3 protein: CASSGFQGGDGYTF
CDR3 DNA: TGCGCCAGCAGCGGGTTTCAGGGAGGGGATGGCTACACCTTC

V gene: TRBV19
D gene: NA
clone size: NA
J gene: TRBJ1-3
CDR3 protein: CASSGSGWPRNTIYF
CDR3 DNA: TGTGCCAGTAGTGGTAGCGGTTGGCCTAGAAACACCATATATTTT

V gene: TRBV5-4
D gene: NA
clone size: NA
J gene: TRBJ2-1
CDR3 protein: CASSLASDFNEQFF
CDR3 DNA: TGTGCCAGCAGCTTGGCCTCGGACTTCAATGAGCAGTTCTTC

V gene: TRBV28
D gene: TRBD1
clone size: NA
J gene: TRBJ1-2
CDR3 protein: CASSAGTGGVYGYTF
CDR3 DNA: TGTGCCAGCAGCGCCGGGACAGGGGGGGTCTATGGCTACACCTTC

V gene: TRBV30
D gene: NA
clone size: NA
J gene: TRBJ1-3
CDR3 protein: CAWSLGGWKNSGNTIYF
CDR3 DNA: TGTGCCTGGAGCCTAGGCGGGTGGAAAAACTCTGGAAACACCATATATTTT

V gene: TRBV7-3
D gene: TRBD1
clone size: few
J gene: TRBJ2-6
CDR3 protein: CASSSRGPAGGPSGANVLTF
CDR3 DNA: TGTGCCAGCAGCTCTAGGGGGCCCGCAGGGGGCCCCTCTGGGGCCAACGTCCTGACTTTC

V gene: TRBV10-3
D gene: NA
clone size: NA
J gene: TRBJ2-7
CDR3 protein: CAISSGDGSYEQYF
CDR3 DNA: TGTGCCATCAGCTCAGGGGATGGCTCCTACGAGCAGTACTTC

V gene: TRBV19
D gene: NA
clone size: NA
J gene: TRBJ2-6
CDR3 protein: CASSTGTGARGANVLTF
CDR3 DNA: TGTGCCAGTAGCACCGGGACGGGAGCGCGTGGGGCCAACGTCCTGACTTTC

V gene: TRBV28
D gene: NA
clone size: NA
J gene: TRBJ2-5
CDR3 protein: CASRPTGQIQETQYF
CDR3 DNA: TGTGCCAGCAGACCAACGGGACAAATTCAAGAGACCCAGTACTTC

V gene: TRBV6-5
D gene: TRBD2
clone size: NA
J gene: TRBJ2-1
CDR3 protein: CASSAVDGRAWFF
CDR3 DNA: TGTGCCAGCAGTGCCGTAGACGGGAGGGCCTGGTTCTTC

V gene: TRBV18
D gene: NA
clone size: NA
J gene: TRBJ1-1
CDR3 protein: CASSPPRNLGVTEAFF
CDR3 DNA: TGTGCCAGCTCACCACCAAGGAATTTAGGGGTGACTGAAGCTTTCTTT

V gene: TRBV28
D gene: TRBD1
clone size: NA
J gene: TRBJ2-5
CDR3 protein: CGTRQGAWGETQYF
CDR3 DNA: TGTGGAACCCGACAGGGGGCTTGGGGAGAGACCCAGTACTTC

V gene: TRBV4-1
D gene: TRBD1
clone size: NA
J gene: TRBJ1-2
CDR3 protein: CASSTETGGGYTF
CDR3 DNA: TGCGCCAGCAGCACCGAGACAGGGGGTGGCTACACCTTC

V gene: TRBV10-2
D gene: NA
clone size: NA
J gene: TRBJ1-2
CDR3 protein: CASSGMVQIGGYTF
CDR3 DNA: TGCGCCAGCAGTGGTATGGTACAGATTGGTGGCTACACCTTC

V gene: TRBV6-1
D gene: TRBD1
clone size: once
J gene: TRBJ2-7
CDR3 protein: CASSTGTGVREQYF
CDR3 DNA: TGTGCCAGCAGTACCGGGACAGGGGTTCGCGAGCAGTACTTC

V gene: TRBV2
D gene: NA
clone size: NA
J gene: TRBJ1-2
CDR3 protein: CASSDAGVYYGYTF
CDR3 DNA: TGTGCCAGCAGTGATGCGGGTGTATACTATGGCTACACCTTC

V gene: TRBV12-5
D gene: NA
clone size: NA
J gene: TRBJ1-1
CDR3 protein: CASGDRDTEAFF
CDR3 DNA: TGTGCTAGTGGTGACCGGGACACTGAAGCTTTCTTT

V gene: TRBV18
D gene: NA
clone size: NA
J gene: TRBJ2-1
CDR3 protein: CASSPAGYVVNEQFF
CDR3 DNA: TGTGCCAGCTCACCTGCGGGATACGTGGTCAATGAGCAGTTCTTC

V gene: TRBV2
D gene: TRBD1
clone size: NA
J gene: TRBJ1-1
CDR3 protein: CASRDRGNTEAFF
CDR3 DNA: TGTGCCAGCAGGGACAGGGGGAACACTGAAGCTTTCTTT

V gene: TRBV7-3
D gene: TRBD2
clone size: NA
J gene: TRBJ2-3
CDR3 protein: CASSLVAGLTDTQYF
CDR3 DNA: TGTGCCAGCAGCTTGGTAGCGGGGCTCACAGATACGCAGTATTTT

V gene: TRBV9
D gene: TRBD1
clone size: few
J gene: TRBJ1-2
CDR3 protein: CASSAAGGVNYGYTF
CDR3 DNA: TGTGCCAGCAGCGCGGCAGGGGGAGTGAACTATGGCTACACCTTC

V gene: TRBV5-1
D gene: TRBD1
clone size: NA
J gene: TRBJ1-2
CDR3 protein: CASSLGGDSRVGYTF
CDR3 DNA: TGCGCCAGCAGCTTGGGAGGGGACAGCCGAGTTGGCTACACCTTC

V gene: TRBV19
D gene: TRBD2
clone size: NA
J gene: TRBJ2-2
CDR3 protein: CATLSGTSGRWSTGELFF
CDR3 DNA: TGTGCCACCCTATCCGGGACTAGCGGGAGATGGAGCACCGGGGAGCTGTTTTTT

V gene: TRBV6-5
D gene: TRBD2
clone size: NA
J gene: TRBJ2-3
CDR3 protein: CASSYGWGGITDTQYF
CDR3 DNA: TGTGCCAGCAGTTACGGGTGGGGGGGAATCACAGATACGCAGTATTTT

V gene: TRBV6-6
D gene: TRBD1
clone size: NA
J gene: TRBJ2-1
CDR3 protein: CASSYGTGGSYNEQFF
CDR3 DNA: TGTGCCAGCAGTTACGGGACAGGGGGCTCCTACAATGAGCAGTTCTTC

V gene: TRBV2
D gene: NA
clone size: NA
J gene: TRBJ1-4
CDR3 protein: CASISTNEKLFF
CDR3 DNA: TGTGCCAGCATATCAACTAATGAAAAACTGTTTTTT

V gene: TRBV6-5
D gene: NA
clone size: NA
J gene: TRBJ2-7
CDR3 protein: CASSYYGGSSYEQYF
CDR3 DNA: TGTGCCAGCAGTTACTACGGCGGCAGCTCCTACGAGCAGTACTTC

V gene: TRBV12-5
D gene: TRBD2
clone size: NA
J gene: TRBJ2-1
CDR3 protein: CASGLGTSPGEQFF
CDR3 DNA: TGTGCTAGTGGTTTGGGGACTAGTCCGGGTGAGCAGTTCTTC

V gene: TRBV21-1
D gene: NA
clone size: NA
J gene: TRBJ1-2
CDR3 protein: CARCEGANYGYTF
CDR3 DNA: TGTGCCAGGTGCGAAGGGGCTAACTATGGCTACACCTTC

V gene: TRBV4-1
D gene: NA
clone size: NA
J gene: TRBJ1-2
CDR3 protein: CASSQDRTYGYTF
CDR3 DNA: TGCGCCAGCAGCCAAGATCGGACATATGGCTACACCTTC

V gene: TRBV18
D gene: TRBD1
clone size: NA
J gene: TRBJ2-7
CDR3 protein: CASSPAVVLGGAEQYF
CDR3 DNA: TGTGCCAGCTCACCAGCAGTCGTTTTAGGGGGCGCCGAGCAGTACTTC

V gene: TRBV7-3
D gene: TRBD2
clone size: once
J gene: TRBJ2-3
CDR3 protein: CASSSGLAGTDTQYF
CDR3 DNA: TGTGCCAGCAGCTCGGGACTAGCGGGAACAGATACGCAGTATTTT

V gene: TRBV5-4
D gene: TRBD1
clone size: NA
J gene: TRBJ2-5
CDR3 protein: CASSYGTGTLGTQYF
CDR3 DNA: TGTGCCAGCAGCTACGGGACAGGGACCCTAGGGACCCAGTACTTC

V gene: TRBV28
D gene: TRBD2
clone size: NA
J gene: TRBJ2-1
CDR3 protein: CATGLAASSGNEQFF
CDR3 DNA: TGTGCGACGGGACTAGCGGCCTCCTCGGGGAATGAGCAGTTCTTC

V gene: TRBV28
D gene: TRBD1
clone size: NA
J gene: TRBJ2-7
CDR3 protein: CASSLPGTGDEQYF
CDR3 DNA: TGTGCCAGCAGTTTACCCGGGACAGGGGACGAGCAGTACTTC

V gene: TRBV14
D gene: NA
clone size: NA
J gene: TRBJ1-4
CDR3 protein: CASSPAPTGSTNEKLFF
CDR3 DNA: TGTGCCAGCAGCCCGGCTCCCACGGGTTCAACTAATGAAAAACTGTTTTTT

V gene: TRBV6-1
D gene: NA
clone size: NA
J gene: TRBJ2-7
CDR3 protein: CASKDGSGKQYF
CDR3 DNA: TGTGCCAGCAAGGACGGCTCAGGGAAGCAGTACTTC

V gene: TRBV7-9
D gene: NA
clone size: NA
J gene: TRBJ1-2
CDR3 protein: CASSAAVEQSF
CDR3 DNA: TGTGCCAGCAGCGCGGCTGTAGAGCAGTCCTTC

V gene: TRBV6-6
D gene: NA
clone size: NA
J gene: TRBJ1-3
CDR3 protein: CASSYSSAGAGNTIYF
CDR3 DNA: TGTGCCAGCAGTTACTCGTCCGCGGGGGCAGGAAACACCATATATTTT

V gene: TRBV14
D gene: NA
clone size: NA
J gene: TRBJ1-1
CDR3 protein: CASSQAGYAEAFF
CDR3 DNA: TGTGCCAGCAGCCAAGCAGGGTACGCTGAAGCTTTCTTT

V gene: TRBV2
D gene: NA
clone size: NA
J gene: TRBJ1-4
CDR3 protein: CASRDNTNEKLFF
CDR3 DNA: TGTGCCAGCAGGGACAATACTAATGAAAAACTGTTTTTT

V gene: TRBV4-1
D gene: TRBD2
clone size: once
J gene: TRBJ2-1
CDR3 protein: CASSQDRAGGGYNEQFF
CDR3 DNA: TGCGCCAGCAGCCAAGATCGGGCGGGAGGGGGTTACAATGAGCAGTTCTTC

V gene: TRBV5-1
D gene: TRBD1
clone size: NA
J gene: TRBJ2-7
CDR3 protein: CASSYRDRAYEQYF
CDR3 DNA: TGCGCCAGCAGCTACCGGGACAGAGCCTACGAGCAGTACTTC

V gene: TRBV7-9
D gene: NA
clone size: NA
J gene: TRBJ2-1
CDR3 protein: CASSYSGVHNEQFF
CDR3 DNA: TGTGCCAGCAGCTATTCAGGGGTCCACAATGAGCAGTTCTTC

V gene: TRBV18
D gene: TRBD1
clone size: NA
J gene: TRBJ1-5
CDR3 protein: CASSPAGQGKDQPQHF
CDR3 DNA: TGTGCCAGCTCACCGGCCGGACAGGGAAAGGATCAGCCCCAGCATTTT

V gene: TRBV27
D gene: NA
clone size: NA
J gene: TRBJ1-5
CDR3 protein: CASGLQGLQPQHF
CDR3 DNA: TGTGCCAGCGGATTACAGGGTCTTCAGCCCCAGCATTTT